What follows are 13 T cell receptor beta chains derived from one specimen sequenced in a study of somatic mutations in cytotoxic T cells in rheumatoid arthritis. This table comes from immunoSEQ multiplex PCR, and its TCRdb copy is limited to in-frame clones, with some not included. This sample has 20,000 to 25,000 clones; about 82% occur once, and the top ten carry 3.8%. Material: CD8+ T cells sorted from blood. The receptor set was obtained from an adult with rheumatoid arthritis.

The CDR3 sequence: CASSQEPYREGNEQFF. CDR3 coding DNA: TGCGCCAGCAGCCAAGAGCCCTACAGGGAGGGAAATGAGCAGTTCTTC. The chain joins TRBV4-1 to TRBJ2-1; perhaps TRBD2 as D (7 bases). The V end was cut by 0 bases, the J end by 7 bases, with 16 bases between. The CDR3 spans 16 residues. The germline CDR1 and CDR2 sequences are MGHRA and YSYEKL.

This sequence joins TRBV7-2 and TRBJ2-7, with D unclear. CDR1 is SGHTA and CDR2 is FQGNSA in the germline V gene. Trimming took off 4 bases at V and 2 bases at J, with 9 bases between the two ends. The CDR3 has 13 amino acids. This chain's CDR3 is CASSSIPPYEQYF. The CDR3 DNA reads as TGTGCCAGCAGCTCCATCCCCCCCTACGAGCAGTACTTC.

This chain uses TRBV4-1 with TRBJ1-1, with D possibly being TRBD1 (6 bases). The CDR3 is 16 amino acids. V dropped 1 base and J dropped 6 bases, with 18 bases sitting between them. Germline V lookup: CDR1 MGHRA, CDR2 YSYEKL. This chain's CDR3 is CASSQVGVGGLAEAFF. The DNA for the CDR3 is TGCGCCAGCAGCCAAGTTGGGGTGGGGGGCCTAGCTGAAGCTTTCTTT.

CDR3 loop: CASSLGSAYSYEQYF. CDR3 bases: TGCGCCAGCAGCTTGGGCAGCGCCTACTCCTACGAGCAGTACTTC. The chain couples TRBV5-1 to TRBJ2-7; D remains ambiguous. The CDR3 is 15 residues long. Germline loops: CDR1 SGHRS, CDR2 YFSETQ. V was clipped by 0 bases and J by 0 bases, with 10 bases between them.

The V gene is TRBV5-1, the J gene TRBJ2-1, with D tentatively TRBD1 (6 bases). V lost 3 bases and J 1 base, leaving 14 bases between the germline ends. The CDR3 loop spans 16 amino acids. Germline V gives CDR1 SGHRS, CDR2 YFSETQ. CDR3 sequence: CASSSLDRPSYNEQFF. DNA for the CDR3: TGCGCCAGCAGCTCCCTAGACAGGCCATCCTACAATGAGCAGTTCTTC.

The J gene is TRBJ2-7, the V gene TRBV10-3; D is perhaps TRBD1 or TRBD2 (5 bases each). The CDR3 runs 14 residues. CDR1 and CDR2 from the germline V gene are ENHRY and SYGVKD. The V end was cut by 2 bases, the J end by 5 bases, with 13 bases between. The CDR3 protein is CAISETGGSNEQYF. CDR3 DNA: TGTGCCATCAGTGAGACTGGGGGTAGCAACGAGCAGTACTTC.

The genes are TRBV12-2 and TRBJ1-1. TRBV12-2 counts as a pseudogene. This CDR3 spans 17 amino acids. In DNA, the CDR3 is TGTGCAAGTCGCCTAGGGGAGGCAGGAACGATGAACACTGAAGCTTTCTTT. It yields the protein CASRLGEAGTMNTEAFF.

This chain connects TRBV6-5 to TRBJ2-7, with TRBD1 matching 7 bases. In germline, CDR1 is MNHEY, CDR2 SVGAGI. Germline trimming cut 2 bases from V and 2 bases from J; bases unmatched to any gene: 6. The CDR3 covers 15 residues. CDR3 bases: TGTGCCAGCAGTTACGGGGTGGGACAGACCTACGAGCAGTACTTC. It is translated as CASSYGVGQTYEQYF.

The chain links TRBV9 to TRBJ1-2; 7 bases map to TRBD1. With V trimmed by 2 bases and J by 6 bases, 13 bases remained unmatched. Per germline, CDR1 SGDLS and CDR2 YYNGEE. This CDR3 has 16 residues. The CDR3 loop reads CASSVGQDFVRNGYTF. In nucleotides, the CDR3 is TGTGCCAGCAGCGTCGGACAGGATTTCGTTCGGAATGGCTACACCTTC.

Only one count was recorded for this clone. The rearrangement uses TRBV4-2 and TRBJ2-5; 11 bases match TRBD2. Trimming removed 4 bases from V and 5 bases from J; junction bases left unmatched: 3. Germline CDR1 LGHNA, CDR2 YNFKEQ. CDR3 length equals 14 residues. The CDR3 sequence is CASSLGLAEETQYF. The CDR3 nucleotides are TGTGCCAGCAGCCTGGGACTAGCGGAGGAGACCCAGTACTTC.

This sequence joins TRBV2 and TRBJ2-7; D possibly corresponds to TRBD2 (6 bases). V lost 0 bases, J lost 3 bases, and 9 bases lay in between. CDR1 SNHLY and CDR2 FYNNEI come from the germline V gene. The CDR3 is 14 amino acids. The CDR3 here is CASSEAGGDYEQYF. CDR3 bases: TGTGCCAGCAGTGAAGCAGGAGGGGACTACGAGCAGTACTTC.

The rearrangement joins TRBV13 to TRBJ2-3; 7 bases align to TRBD1. V lost 8 bases, J lost 2 bases, and 13 bases stayed unmatched. This CDR3 has 16 residues. The V gene's germline CDR1 is PRHDT and CDR2 FYEKMQ (reference sequence). The CDR3 protein is CASSKGAQTLTDTQYF. CDR3 nucleotides: TGTGCCAGCTCTAAGGGGGCCCAGACGCTCACAGATACGCAGTATTTT.

This chain joins TRBV10-2 and TRBJ2-7; D perhaps matches TRBD1 (6 bases). The CDR3 sequence is 13 residues long. The V end lost 2 bases, the J end lost 3 bases, and 8 bases lay between the germline ends. From germline, CDR1 is WSHSY and CDR2 SAAADI. The CDR3 loop is CASSEGQFYEQYF. CDR3 in DNA: TGCGCCAGCAGTGAGGGACAGTTCTACGAGCAGTACTTC.